This T cell receptor beta chain was recorded in a study of T-cell reconstitution after alpha-beta-depleted transplantation in children. The CDR3 consists of 16 residues. V was trimmed by 5 bases and J by 1 base, leaving 16 bases between them. The TCRbeta library was prepared with unique molecular identifiers. TCRdb ran MiXCR on the PCR reads and lists one entry per CDR3 protein. The top ten clones hold 25% to 35% of a sample with about 1,000,000 distinct CDR3 sequences, around 30% of them seen once. The TCR originated in a boy younger than two who had a stem cell transplant for SCID, so the T cells may come from the graft donor. The sample in question was PBMCs, mostly from graft donor cells, obtained 360 days after TCRalphabeta/CD19-depleted stem cell transplant. The V gene is TRBV12-3 or TRBV12-4, the J gene TRBJ2-3; D possibly uses TRBD1 or TRBD2 (6 bases each). CDR3 in DNA: TGTGCCAGCAGTGCAGGGGCGGGGAGTGGCACAGATACGCAGTATTTT. Translation: CASSAGAGSGTDTQYF.